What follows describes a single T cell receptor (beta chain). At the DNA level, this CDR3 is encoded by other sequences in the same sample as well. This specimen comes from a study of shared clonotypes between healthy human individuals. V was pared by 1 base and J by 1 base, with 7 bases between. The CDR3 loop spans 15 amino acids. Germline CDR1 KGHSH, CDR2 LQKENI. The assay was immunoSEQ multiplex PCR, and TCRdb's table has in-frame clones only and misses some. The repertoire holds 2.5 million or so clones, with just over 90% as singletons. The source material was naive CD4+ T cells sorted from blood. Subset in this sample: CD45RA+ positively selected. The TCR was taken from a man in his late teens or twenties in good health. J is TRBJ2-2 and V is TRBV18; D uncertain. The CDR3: CASSPRQENTGELFF. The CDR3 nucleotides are TGTGCCAGCTCACCACGGCAGGAGAACACCGGGGAGCTGTTTTTT.